The rows below give T cell receptor beta chains drawn from one sample of a study of shared clonotypes between healthy human individuals. The assay was immunoSEQ multiplex PCR, and TCRdb's table has in-frame clones only and misses some. The table records approximately 650,000 clones, less than 97% of them present only once. The material sequenced was naive CD8+ T cells sorted from blood. These receptors were collected from a young woman in good health. CDR3s include the opening cysteine and the closing phenylalanine or tryptophan. A D gene is named only where the DNA matches it firmly. Clone size is not always given. Where it is, it says once, few, many or a class for expanded clones.

TRBV28,NA,NA,TRBJ1-5,TGTGCCAGCAGATTGGGAGAAGGTTTCAATCAGCCCCAGCATTTT,CASRLGEGFNQPQHF
TRBV28,NA,NA,TRBJ2-7,TGTGCCAGCAGCCCGGGCACCTACGAGCAGTACTTC,CASSPGTYEQYF
TRBV19,NA,NA,TRBJ2-2,TGTGCCAGCAATAATATGGATCCGACCACCGGGGAGCTGTTTTTT,CASNNMDPTTGELFF
TRBV28,NA,once,TRBJ1-5,TGTGCCAGCGCGACAGGCAATCAGCCCCAGCATTTT,CASATGNQPQHF
TRBV15,TRBD2,once,TRBJ2-7,TGTGCCACCGCGGAGGGACTAGCGCGCTACGAGCAGTACTTC,CATAEGLARYEQYF
TRBV28,NA,NA,TRBJ1-4,TGTGCCAGCAGTCCCATAGGGGAGGGCGTGGATGAAAAACTGTTTTTT,CASSPIGEGVDEKLFF
TRBV2,NA,NA,TRBJ2-7,TGTGCCAGCAGTTATCCGGGACGGATCCCCTACGAGCAGTACTTC,CASSYPGRIPYEQYF
TRBV4-1,NA,NA,TRBJ2-1,TGCGCCAGCAGCCAAGTACGTGGGTCCTACAATGAGCAGTTCTTC,CASSQVRGSYNEQFF
TRBV5-8,TRBD1,NA,TRBJ1-1,TGTGCCAGCAGCTTAGTAGGGGGCCTTTCAATTGAAGCTTTCTTT,CASSLVGGLSIEAFF
TRBV5-6,TRBD2,NA,TRBJ2-7,TGTGCCAGCAGCTTGAAACTAGCGCCTTCCTACGAGCAGTACTTC,CASSLKLAPSYEQYF
TRBV27,TRBD1,NA,TRBJ2-7,TGTGCCAGCAGCAGACAGGGGGCCTACGAGCAGTACTTC,CASSRQGAYEQYF
TRBV6-5,NA,NA,TRBJ2-5,TGTGCCAGCAGTTACACCCCCAAAGAGACCCAGTACTTC,CASSYTPKETQYF
TRBV11-2,TRBD2,NA,TRBJ2-1,TGTGCCAGCAGACCAACTAGCGGGGGGGGTAATGAGCAGTTCTTC,CASRPTSGGGNEQFF
TRBV4-1,TRBD2,NA,TRBJ2-1,TGCGCCAGCAGCCAAAGGCTAGCGGGAGGTGATGAGCAGTTCTTC,CASSQRLAGGDEQFF
TRBV10-2,NA,NA,TRBJ2-7,TGCGCCAGCAGTGAATTGGGCAGCTCCTACGAGCAGTACTTC,CASSELGSSYEQYF
TRBV19,NA,NA,TRBJ2-7,TGTGCCAGTAGTGCAGGGCCACTATACGAGCAGTACTTC,CASSAGPLYEQYF
TRBV29-1,NA,NA,TRBJ1-1,TGCAGCGTCGCAGACAGGATGAACACTGAAGCTTTCTTT,CSVADRMNTEAFF
TRBV28,TRBD1,NA,TRBJ1-2,TGTGCCAGCAGTTTTTTAGGACAGGGGGACGGCTACACCTTC,CASSFLGQGDGYTF
TRBV11-1,NA,NA,TRBJ2-1,TGTGCCAGCAGCCCCGTACTGAGCTCCTACAATGAGCAGTTCTTC,CASSPVLSSYNEQFF
TRBV27,NA,NA,TRBJ1-1,TGTGCCAGCAGTTTATACAACGGGCTGAACACTGAAGCTTTCTTT,CASSLYNGLNTEAFF
TRBV7-9,NA,once,TRBJ2-2,TGTGCCTGCTGGACCCCCGGGGAGCTGTTTTTT,CACWTPGELFF
TRBV27,TRBD1,NA,TRBJ2-1,TGTGCCAGCAGTGACAGGGGCTCATACAATGAGCAGTTCTTC,CASSDRGSYNEQFF
TRBV11-2,NA,NA,TRBJ2-7,TGTGCCAGCAGCTTAGCCCTAGCTCGGTACGAGCAGTACTTC,CASSLALARYEQYF
TRBV4-2,NA,NA,TRBJ2-7,TGTGCCAGCAGCCAAGAACAGTTCGGAAGCTACGAGCAGTACTTC,CASSQEQFGSYEQYF
TRBV5-4,NA,NA,TRBJ1-2,TGTGCCAGCAGCTTGGCGGAACTTCGGAAGGGAATAATGGACTATGGCTACACCTTC,CASSLAELRKGIMDYGYTF
TRBV7-9,TRBD1,NA,TRBJ2-5,TGTGCCAGCAGCTTAGCAGGGGACAGGGGAAAAGAGACCCAGTACTTC,CASSLAGDRGKETQYF
TRBV14,TRBD2,NA,TRBJ2-2,TGTGCCAGCAGCCTCCAAGGACTAGCGTTCGGGGAGCTGTTTTTT,CASSLQGLAFGELFF
TRBV4-2,NA,NA,TRBJ2-1,TGTGCCAGCAGCCAATCACTGAAGGGGTACGACAATGAGCAGTTCTTC,CASSQSLKGYDNEQFF
TRBV27,NA,NA,TRBJ2-7,TGTGCCAGCAGTTTAGGTGCCGAGCAGTACTTC,CASSLGAEQYF
TRBV9,NA,few,TRBJ1-1,TGTGCCAGCAGCGTAGGCCCTGAAGCTTTCTTT,CASSVGPEAFF
TRBV2,NA,NA,TRBJ2-1,TGTGCCAGCAGCCAGGGGGAGGACAATGAGCAGTTCTTC,CASSQGEDNEQFF
TRBV5-1,NA,NA,TRBJ1-1,TGCGCCAGCAGCTTGGACAGGGAGCGCACTGAAGCTTTCTTT,CASSLDRERTEAFF
TRBV4-1,NA,NA,TRBJ1-1,TGCGCCAGCAGCCAACGGGTCGACACTGAAGCTTTCTTT,CASSQRVDTEAFF
TRBV5-1,NA,NA,TRBJ1-5,TGCGCCAGCAGCCCAAGGCGTAGCAATCAGCCCCAGCATTTT,CASSPRRSNQPQHF
TRBV25-1,NA,NA,TRBJ2-3,TGTGCCAGCAGTGAAGGGGGGGGCCCCGCAGATACGCAGTATTTT,CASSEGGGPADTQYF
TRBV7-9,NA,NA,TRBJ1-1,TGTGCCAGCAGCCCCAACAGGGTAGTGGCGAACACTGAAGCTTTCTTT,CASSPNRVVANTEAFF
TRBV4-1,NA,NA,TRBJ1-3,TGCGCCAGCAGCCAAGTCAGGGGCTCTGGAAACACCATATATTTT,CASSQVRGSGNTIYF
TRBV4-1,NA,NA,TRBJ2-2,TGCGCCAGCAGCCCCGAGCGGGCCCGGGCCGGGGAGCTGTTTTTT,CASSPERARAGELFF
TRBV7-7,NA,NA,TRBJ1-3,TGTGCCAGCAGCTTACTGTCAAGCTCTGGAAACACCATATATTTT,CASSLLSSSGNTIYF
TRBV29-1,NA,NA,TRBJ1-1,TGCAGCGTCAGACAGATCATGAACACTGAAGCTTTCTTT,CSVRQIMNTEAFF
TRBV11-2,TRBD2,NA,TRBJ2-7,TGTGCCAGCAGCCATAGCGGGGGACTCTACGAGCAGTACTTC,CASSHSGGLYEQYF
TRBV28,NA,NA,TRBJ1-2,TGTGCCAGCAGTTTAGGCCCGGGGGGTTATGGCTACACCTTC,CASSLGPGGYGYTF
TRBV9,TRBD2,NA,TRBJ2-7,TGTGCCAGCAGCGTAGGACTAGCGGGGACCGAGCAGTACTTC,CASSVGLAGTEQYF
TRBV6-5,NA,once,TRBJ2-7,TGTGCCAGCAGTTCTCAAGACAGAGTCTACGAGCAGTACTTC,CASSSQDRVYEQYF
TRBV7-9,NA,few,TRBJ1-2,TGTGCCAGCGCGGAAAGGCAGGGACTTTACTATGGCTACACCTTC,CASAERQGLYYGYTF
TRBV10-2,NA,NA,TRBJ2-7,TGCGCCAGCAGTGAGTCGGGGCAGAAACTCTACGAGCAGTACTTC,CASSESGQKLYEQYF
TRBV15,TRBD1,NA,TRBJ1-3,TGTGCCACCTCAACTCCGGGACAGGACCGATTTTTATATTTT,CATSTPGQDRFLYF
TRBV7-9,NA,NA,TRBJ2-4,TGTGCCAGCAGCGCATCCGGGGCCGGAGCCAAAAACATTCAGTACTTC,CASSASGAGAKNIQYF
TRBV27,NA,NA,TRBJ2-2,TGTGCCAGCAGTTTACTGGGGGCGGGAACCGGGGAGCTGTTTTTT,CASSLLGAGTGELFF
TRBV5-1,TRBD2,NA,TRBJ2-3,TGCGCCAGCAGCGGACTAGGAGCTCCAGATACGCAGTATTTT,CASSGLGAPDTQYF
TRBV14,NA,NA,TRBJ2-3,TGTGCCAGCAGCCGTGGGGGTTTATTCCCAGATACGCAGTATTTT,CASSRGGLFPDTQYF
TRBV19,NA,once,TRBJ1-5,TGTGCCAGTAGTCGGCGAGGCGCGTTGGGACCTAAGGCGGGGACTAGCGATCAGCCCCAGCATTTT,CASSRRGALGPKAGTSDQPQHF
TRBV27,TRBD1,NA,TRBJ2-7,TGTGCCAGCAGTTTAGGGGCGGGACAGGGAATCTACGAGCAGTACTTC,CASSLGAGQGIYEQYF
TRBV14,NA,NA,TRBJ2-7,TGTGCCAGCAGCCAAGTTAGGAAGACAGTCCTCTTCTGCGAGCAGTACTTC,CASSQVRKTVLFCEQYF
TRBV27,TRBD2,NA,TRBJ2-7,TGTGCCAGCAGTTCGTCTACTAGCGGGAGCCCATACGAGCAGTACTTC,CASSSSTSGSPYEQYF
TRBV27,NA,once,TRBJ2-7,TGTGCCAGCAGTTTAGTCGGACGGACTTACGAGCAGTACTTC,CASSLVGRTYEQYF
TRBV7-3,TRBD2,NA,TRBJ2-1,TGTGCCAGCACCTCGGGACTAGCTCAGAATGAGCAGTTCTTC,CASTSGLAQNEQFF
TRBV5-4,NA,NA,TRBJ2-7,TGTGCCAGCAGCTTGTCAGAGACCTACGAGCAGTACTTC,CASSLSETYEQYF